Sequencing of this TCR beta chain was carried out in a study of blood T cell repertoires in COVID-19. Here immunoSEQ multiplex PCR was the method, and the copy in TCRdb shows in-frame clones only, minus some. The table records 360,000 or so clones, over 85% of them present only once. This clone was recorded once. V shed 10 bases and J 1 base; nucleotides not matched to a gene: 15. The germline CDR1 and CDR2 sequences are MGHRA and YSYEKL. The CDR3 spans 16 residues. The chain has TRBV4-1 and TRBJ1-1; 7 bases fit TRBD1. This clonotype was sampled from a woman younger than 45 who had recovered from COVID-19. Input material: PBMCs or T cells enriched from blood (not recorded which). Written as DNA, the CDR3 is TGCGCCACTCAAAGAACAGGGGATAGGGGGAACACTGAAGCTTTCTTT. Amino acids: CATQRTGDRGNTEAFF.